This TCR beta chain stems from a study of blood T cell repertoires in COVID-19. The germline CDR1 and CDR2 sequences are MGHRA and YSYEKL. The CDR3 length is 17 residues. V lost 4 bases, J lost 5 bases, and 8 bases stayed unmatched. Generated by immunoSEQ multiplex PCR, the TCRdb table keeps only in-frame clones and is missing some. Of roughly 290,000 clones in the sample, 80% to 90% were seen once. Enrollees, 18 to 89 years old, lived in around 23 US areas. Sequenced: PBMCs or T cells enriched from blood (not recorded which). The origin of this receptor is a woman aged 30 to 39 who had recovered from COVID-19. The gene calls are TRBV4-1 and TRBJ2-5; TRBD2 matches at 15 bases. In DNA form, the CDR3 reads TGCGCCAGCAGCCCCGGACTAGCGGGGGGGGTGGGGGAGACCCAGTACTTC. Residues: CASSPGLAGGVGETQYF.